The clone carrying this T cell receptor (beta chain) has just one count. As yet, its antigen is unknown. The sample is drawn from a study of cytomegalovirus exposure and HLA in healthy donors. The junction had 6 bases not matched to a gene; V was cut back by 5 bases and J by 3 bases. CDR1 and CDR2 (germline): ENHRY, SYGVKD. The CDR3 runs to 14 residues. PCR primers comprised 60 Vbeta and 13 Jbeta primers. Per the study methods: Later work found 65 million to 85 million unique TCR beta chains, with about 10 million shared. Profiling relied on immunoSEQ multiplex PCR, and the TCRdb table lists in-frame clones only, not all of them. The V and J calls and clone size are taken from that table; D and trimming were inferred from the DNA. The sample lists about 84,000 clones; 63% were seen once. Study conclusions and caveats: Using the classifier, cytomegalovirus status was reportedly diagnosed with high specificity and sensitivity. TCR association rates varied by HLA locus in a later analysis, with DRB1 highest and HLA-C lowest.

The V and J genes are TRBV10-3 and TRBJ1-2; 7 positions match TRBD1. This clonotype was obtained from a woman between 40 and 50 years old in good health and CMV-seropositive. The sample consisted of PBMCs. The CDR3 nucleotides are TGTGCCATCAGTAGAGGGACAGAGGACTATGGCTACACCTTC. Translating it yields CAISRGTEDYGYTF.